What follows is one TCR beta chain and its context. The sample comes from a study of cytomegalovirus exposure and HLA in healthy donors. PCR was performed using 60 Vbeta and 13 Jbeta primers. Clones were read by immunoSEQ multiplex PCR, and TCRdb kept only the in-frame ones, dropping some. The table has about 19,000 clones, approximately 84% seen once. Germline loops: CDR1 LNHDA, CDR2 SQIVND (reference sequence). Trimming took 5 bases from V and 5 from J; bases not matched to a gene: 16. This CDR3 has 17 amino acids. The source material was PBMCs. This TCR was sampled from a human donor in good health. This chain links TRBV19 with TRBJ2-3; TRBD2 agrees at 7 bases. The CDR3 coding sequence is TGTGCCAGTAGTGCTTCCTCAGGGCGGGGGATGAGAGATACGCAGTATTTT. Protein product: CASSASSGRGMRDTQYF. The full variable domain, its missing parts supplied by reference TRBV19 and TRBJ2-3, is DGGITQSPKYLFRKEGQNVTLSCEQNLNHDAMYWYRQDPGQGLRLIYYSQIVNDFQKGDIAEGYSVSREKKESFPLTVTSAQKNPTAFYLCASSASSGRGMRDTQYFGPGTRLTVL.